The 26 T cell receptor delta chains presented below share a single source sample, sequenced in a study of gamma-delta chains in newborns, infants, children. TCRdb re-processed the reads via CATT. The sample includes roughly 1,300 delta-chain clones, around 1% of them seen just once. Sequenced: blood. The source is a child in good health.

This clone is labeled large. The chain uses TRDV1 and TRDJ1, with TRDD3 matching over 7 bases. Per the germline V gene, CDR1 is TSWWSYY and CDR2 is QGS. The CDR3 contains 20 residues. Trimming removed 5 bases from V and 0 bases from J; junction bases left unmatched: 21. The chain's CDR3 is CALGKRIHWGLRGYTDKLIF. The CDR3 DNA follows: TGTGCTCTTGGGAAAAGGATCCACTGGGGACTACGGGGGTACACCGATAAACTCATCTTT.

This clone came up a few times. This rearrangement joins TRDV2 to TRDJ3; 11 bases agree with TRDD3. The V gene end was trimmed by 2 bases and the J gene end by 0 bases; junction bases not matched to a gene: 2. Looked up from germline, CDR1 is GEAIGNYY and CDR2 is EKD. There are 18 residues in the CDR3. CDR3 coding DNA: TGTGCCTGTGACAGTACTGGGGGATACTCCTGGGACACCCGACAGATGTTTTTC. As protein: CACDSTGGYSWDTRQMFF.

The chain joins TRDV2 to TRDJ3; 9 bases line up with TRDD3. Germline assignment: CDR1 GEAIGNYY and CDR2 EKD. Trimming removed 7 bases from V and 0 bases from J; junction bases left unmatched: 15. The CDR3 sequence is 20 residues long. CDR3: CACDSLGDLKSSWDTRQMFF. The CDR3 bases are TGTGCCTGCGACTCCCTGGGGGATTTGAAGAGCTCCTGGGACACCCGACAGATGTTTTTC.

With regard to this clone: A far larger clone is only one base removed, so a read error is likely. Other DNA sequences in this specimen translate into the identical CDR3. The rearrangement uses TRDV2 and TRDJ1, with D perhaps matching TRDD3 (5 bases). The ends were cut back, 4 bases at V and 1 base at J, with 15 bases in the middle. Germline CDR1 and CDR2: GEAIGNYY and EKD. The CDR3 runs to 15 residues. The CDR3 loop is CACDTIGVATDKLIF. The CDR3 DNA reads TGTGCCTGTGATACCATTGGGGTCGCCACCGATAAACTCATCTTT.

This clone is deemed medium-sized (0.01 to 0.1%). This may arise from a read error, as a much more abundant clone is one base away. Other DNA sequences of this sample code for an identical CDR3. The chain combines TRDV2 with TRDJ3; 10 nucleotides match TRDD3. The CDR3 consists of 18 residues. CDR1 and CDR2 from the germline V gene are GEAIGNYY and EKD. This CDR3 is CACDTGGFSSWDTRQMFF. The CDR3 region has the DNA TGTGCCTGCGACACTGGGGGATTCAGCTCCTGGGACACCCGACAGATGTTTTTC.

In the case of this clone: One base separates it from a far larger clone, so it is likely a read error. The sample holds other DNA sequences that translate to the same CDR3. This chain uses TRDV2 with TRDJ1; D possibly corresponds to TRDD3 (6 bases). Germline V lookup: CDR1 GEAIGNYY, CDR2 EKD. With 3 bases removed from V and 5 bases from J, the gap between germline ends came to 18 bases. The CDR3 loop spans 15 amino acids. DNA of the CDR3: TGTGCCTGTGACTATATCCTGGGGACCACTGATAAACTCATCTTT. Amino acid sequence: CACDYILGTTDKLIF.

Note on this clone: A far larger clone is one base from this, pointing to a likely read error. The CDR3 coding sequence is TGTGCCTGTGACACCGCTGGGGGATACTCCTGGGGCACCCGACAGATGTTTTTC. Protein: CACDTAGGYSWGTRQMFF. V is TRDV2 and J is TRDJ3; 11 nucleotides line up with TRDD3. Germline V CDR1 and CDR2: GEAIGNYY, EKD. This CDR3 spans 18 amino acids.

In its sample, this clone was seen a few times. A far larger clone is one base from this, pointing to a likely read error. The chain has TRDV2 and TRDJ3, with 13 bases aligning to TRDD3. The CDR3 extends over 18 amino acids. After removal of 3 bases from V and 2 bases from J, the junction contained 3 bases not matched to a gene. The germline V gene has CDR1 GEAIGNYY and CDR2 EKD. This chain's CDR3 is CACDWTGGYAWDTRQMFF. CDR3 coding DNA: TGTGCCTGTGACTGGACTGGGGGATACGCCTGGGACACCCGACAGATGTTTTTC.

This clone was picked up a small number of times. The protein given by TCRdb reflects a much larger clone and differs at residue 4 from this DNA's translation, likely from a read error; the protein shown is the DNA's translation. J is TRDJ1 and V is TRDV2; D perhaps matches TRDD3 (5 bases). This CDR3 is built from 15 residues. CDR1 GEAIGNYY and CDR2 EKD come from the germline V gene. The CDR3 DNA reads TGTGCCTGTGTCACCCTTACTGGATGGACCGATAAACTCATCTTT. As protein: CACVTLTGWTDKLIF.

This clone turned up a few times. Only one base separates this from a far larger clonotype, so it likely reflects a read error. The J gene is TRDJ3, the V gene TRDV2; tentatively, D is TRDD3 (6 bases). The CDR3 is made up of 20 amino acids. CDR1 is GEAIGNYY and CDR2 is EKD in the germline V gene. Here the CDR3 DNA reads TGTGCCCGTGACACCGCGGGGATCGGGGAGAGCTCCTGGGACACCCGACAGATGTTTTTC. This gives the protein CARDTAGIGESSWDTRQMFF.

This clone was counted only a few times. A much larger clone differs by one base, so this may be a read error. Other nucleotide sequences in the sample specify the same CDR3. J is TRDJ1 and V is TRDV2; TRDD3 agrees at 9 bases. The CDR3 runs to 21 residues. The germline CDR1 and CDR2 sequences are GEAIGNYY and EKD. Germline trimming cut 0 bases from V and 1 base from J; bases unmatched to any gene: 20. The CDR3 loop reads CACDTVNLGDTGRRSTDKLIF. The CDR3, as DNA: TGTGCCTGTGACACCGTGAATCTAGGGGATACGGGACGGCGCTCCACCGATAAACTCATCTTT.

This clone ranks as medium-sized. The J gene is TRDJ1, the V gene TRDV2, with D unresolved. Germline loops: CDR1 GEAIGNYY, CDR2 EKD. This CDR3 comprises 14 residues. V lost 1 base and J lost 0, with 8 bases in between. The DNA for the CDR3 is TGTGCCTGTGACACTGTGGTGTACACCGATAAACTCATCTTT. This gives the protein CACDTVVYTDKLIF.

Note on this clone: The junction departs from germline at one end; a sequencing error may be responsible. The rearrangement links TRDV2 to TRDJ3; possibly TRDD2 or TRDD3 for D (5 bases each). The germline V gene encodes CDR1 GEAIGNYY and CDR2 EKD. This CDR3 region has 18 residues. The CDR3 sequence: CACDTGSSISWDTRQTFF. CDR3 nucleotide sequence: TGTGCCTGTGACACGGGTTCCTCCATCTCCTGGGACACCCGACAGACGTTTTTC.

Concerning this clone itself: A single base is all that separates this from a far larger clone, so a read error is likely. This chain joins TRDV2 and TRDJ1; 13 bases agree with TRDD3. This CDR3 spans 20 amino acids. Germline V gene sequence: CDR1 GEAIGNYY, CDR2 EKD. The CDR3 region is CACDLLSLGDTLGHTDQLIF. The CDR3 nucleotides read TGTGCCTGTGACCTCCTTTCACTGGGGGATACGCTAGGACACACCGATCAACTCATCTTT.

Worth noting for this clone: Given a far larger clone just one base away, this is likely a sequencing read error. Other DNA sequences within the sample encode an identical CDR3. The chain recombines TRDV2 with TRDJ1; the match to TRDD3 covers 12 bases. The CDR3 totals 18 residues. Per germline, CDR1 GEAIGNYY and CDR2 EKD. V lost 1 base and J lost 1; bases outside the gene matches: 9. The CDR3 coding sequence is TGTGCCTGTGACACTGTCTCGTCTGGGGGATACGGCACCGATAAACTCATCTTT. It encodes CACDTVSSGGYGTDKLIF.

This clone has more than one count but fewer than ten. The chain recombines TRDV2 with TRDJ3; 11 bases are shared with TRDD3. CDR3 length equals 19 residues. Germline CDR1 and CDR2: GEAIGNYY and EKD. V lost 2 bases, J lost 1 base, and 6 bases stayed unmatched. CDR3 in amino acids: CACDNVLGDSSWDTRQMFF. The CDR3 nucleotides read TGTGCCTGTGACAACGTACTGGGGGATAGTTCCTGGGACACCCGACAGATGTTTTTC.

On this clone: A read error is the likely source, as a far larger clone sits one nucleotide away. This chain connects TRDV2 to TRDJ1; TRDD3 matches 10 bases. The junction had 14 bases not matched to a gene; V was cut back by 2 bases and J by 0 bases. The CDR3 consists of 19 residues. CDR1 GEAIGNYY and CDR2 EKD come from the germline V gene. The CDR3 here is CACDILPTLGDIYTDKLIF. The DNA of the CDR3 is TGTGCCTGTGACATTCTCCCTACCCTGGGGGATATATACACCGATAAACTCATCTTT.

Turning to this clone: It is likely a read error: a sequence one base away is far more abundant. Other DNA variants within this sample encode the same CDR3. The rearrangement uses TRDV2 and TRDJ3; TRDD3 aligns across 9 bases. The CDR3 extends over 20 amino acids. In germline, CDR1 is GEAIGNYY, CDR2 EKD. CDR3 coding DNA: TGCGCCTGTGACACCGCAACTGGGGGACCCAGCTCCTGGGACACCCGACAGATGTTTTTC. It is translated as CACDTATGGPSSWDTRQMFF.

As concerns this clone: Germline and junction disagree at one end, which may indicate a read error. In DNA form, the CDR3 reads TGTGCCTGTGACAAAGTACTGGGGGATACTCGGTCCTGGGACACCCGACAGATGTTCTTC. As protein: CACDKVLGDTRSWDTRQMFF. The gene calls are TRDV2 and TRDJ3, with TRDD3 matching 12 bases. The germline CDR1 and CDR2 sequences are GEAIGNYY and EKD. The CDR3 covers 20 residues.

The chain uses TRDV2 and TRDJ2, with D tentatively TRDD2 (5 bases). This CDR3 contains 18 residues. V dropped 1 base and J dropped 0 bases, with 17 bases sitting between them. Germline V gene sequence: CDR1 GEAIGNYY, CDR2 EKD. CDR3 loop: CACDTLEDSFTLTAQLFF. As DNA, the CDR3 is TGTGCCTGTGACACGTTGGAGGATTCCTTTACTTTGACAGCACAACTCTTCTTT.

This clone appeared a few times. The J gene is TRDJ3, the V gene TRDV2; D not resolved. V was cut by 1 base and J by 5 bases, with 8 bases left in between. The germline V gene encodes CDR1 GEAIGNYY and CDR2 EKD. The CDR3 contains 15 residues. The CDR3 is CACDTIRRDTRQMFF. The CDR3 bases are TGTGCCTGTGACACGATCCGTCGGGACACCCGACAGATGTTTTTC.

The sample holds a few counts of this clone. A single base separates this from a much larger clone, so it may be a read error. The sample carries other DNA sequences with the same CDR3. V is TRDV2 and J is TRDJ1; 13 bases are shared with TRDD3. Germline loops: CDR1 GEAIGNYY, CDR2 EKD. The CDR3 consists of 20 residues. The J segment lost 0 bases and the V segment lost 3 bases, leaving 15 bases of the junction unmatched. The CDR3, as DNA: TGTGCCTGTGACCTCCTTTCACTGGGGGATACGCTAGGGCACACCGATAAACTCATCTTT. It translates to CACDLLSLGDTLGHTDKLIF.

Of note for this clone: This likely traces to a read error, being one base from a far larger clone. The sample carries other DNA sequences with the same CDR3. The chain uses TRDV2 and TRDJ2; TRDD3 might be the D (6 bases). Germline CDR1 and CDR2: GEAIGNYY and EKD. This CDR3 contains 17 residues. CDR3 in DNA: TGTGCTTGTGACACCGTAGGGGATCCAGCTTTGACAGCACAACTCTTCTTT. It specifies CACDTVGDPALTAQLFF.

This clone has a handful of counts. An end of the junction differs from the germline gene, which may be a read error. V usage is TRDV2 and J usage is TRDJ3; maybe TRDD3 (5 bases). This CDR3 spans 18 amino acids. From germline, CDR1 is GEAIGNYY and CDR2 EKD. In nucleotides, the CDR3 is TGTGCCTGTGACACCGCGGAGGGGAGCTCCTGGGACACCCGGCAGATGTTTTTC. Its protein product is CACDTAEGSSWDTRQMFF.

A few counts support this clone. It differs at one base from a far larger clone, so likely a read error. Other nucleotide sequences in the sample specify the same CDR3. The DNA for the CDR3 is TGTGCCTGTGACACCCTTACTGGATGGACTGATAAACTCATCTTT. Its protein is CACDTLTGWTDKLIF. The J gene is TRDJ1, the V gene TRDV2, with TRDD3 as a possible D gene (5 bases). Germline V gene sequence: CDR1 GEAIGNYY, CDR2 EKD. The CDR3 runs 15 residues. The V end was cut by 0 bases, the J end by 5 bases, with 15 bases between.

A word on this clone: A far larger clone is just one base off, so this is likely a read error. Other nucleotide sequences in the sample specify the same CDR3. This chain links TRDV2 with TRDJ3; D is perhaps TRDD2 or TRDD3 (5 bases each). Germline V gene sequence: CDR1 GEAIGNYY, CDR2 EKD. CDR3 size: 17 residues. CDR3 residues: CACFPLLGAWDTRQMFF. The CDR3, as DNA: TGTGCCTGCTTTCCTCTTCTTGGTGCCTGGGACACCCGGCAGATGTTTTTC.